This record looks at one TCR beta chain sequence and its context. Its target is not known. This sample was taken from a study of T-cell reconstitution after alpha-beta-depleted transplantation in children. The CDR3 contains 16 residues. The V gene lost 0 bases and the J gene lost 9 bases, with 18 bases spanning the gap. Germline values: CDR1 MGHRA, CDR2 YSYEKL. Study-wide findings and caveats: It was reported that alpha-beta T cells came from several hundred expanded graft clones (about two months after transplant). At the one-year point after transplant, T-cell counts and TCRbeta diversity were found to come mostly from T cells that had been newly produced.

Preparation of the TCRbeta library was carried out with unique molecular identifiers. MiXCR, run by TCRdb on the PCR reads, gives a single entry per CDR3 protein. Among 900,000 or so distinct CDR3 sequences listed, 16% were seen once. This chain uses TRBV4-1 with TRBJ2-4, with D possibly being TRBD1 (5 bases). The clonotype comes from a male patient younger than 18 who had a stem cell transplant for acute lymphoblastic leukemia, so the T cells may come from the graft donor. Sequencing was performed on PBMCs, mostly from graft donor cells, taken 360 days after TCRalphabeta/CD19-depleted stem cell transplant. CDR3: CASSQDPGRATGIQYF. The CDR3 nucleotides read TGCGCCAGCAGCCAAGATCCGGGCAGGGCGACGGGCATTCAGTACTTC.